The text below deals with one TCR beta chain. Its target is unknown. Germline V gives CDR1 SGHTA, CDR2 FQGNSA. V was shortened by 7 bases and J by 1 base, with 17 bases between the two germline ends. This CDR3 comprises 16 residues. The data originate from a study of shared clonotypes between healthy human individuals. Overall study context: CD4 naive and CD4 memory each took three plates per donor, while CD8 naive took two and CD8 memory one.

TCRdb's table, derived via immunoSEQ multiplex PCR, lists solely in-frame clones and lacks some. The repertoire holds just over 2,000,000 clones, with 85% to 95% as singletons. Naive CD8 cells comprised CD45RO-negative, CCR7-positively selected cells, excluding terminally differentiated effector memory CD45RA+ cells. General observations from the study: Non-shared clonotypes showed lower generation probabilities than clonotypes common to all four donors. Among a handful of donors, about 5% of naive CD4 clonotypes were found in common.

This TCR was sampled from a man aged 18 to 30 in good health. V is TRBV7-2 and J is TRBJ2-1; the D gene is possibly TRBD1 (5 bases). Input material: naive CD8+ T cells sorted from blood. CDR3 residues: CASIQGVNHSYNEQFF. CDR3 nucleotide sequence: TGTGCCAGCATCCAGGGCGTAAATCATTCCTACAATGAGCAGTTCTTC.